A selection of T cell receptor beta chains follows, all from one sample in a study of blood T cell repertoires in COVID-19. The method was immunoSEQ multiplex PCR; TCRdb's version includes in-frame clones alone and lacks a portion of them. The table includes hundreds of thousands of clones, about 86% detected once. Sample: peripheral blood. These receptors were obtained from a man aged 80 or over with acute or convalescent COVID-19. The CDR3 runs from the conserved cysteine through the conserved F or W. D genes are given only for firm matches. Not every row has a clone size; where given, it reads once, few, many or a size class.

j_gene | d_gene | abundance | v_gene | CDR3aa | CDR3nt
TRBJ1-5 | - | - | TRBV28 | CASFEEGGGFVQPQHF | TGTGCCAGCTTTGAGGAGGGAGGGGGTTTCGTCCAGCCCCAGCATTTT
TRBJ2-7 | TRBD2 | - | TRBV19 | CASSLTHGGVSYEQYF | TGTGCCAGTAGTCTAACCCACGGGGGGGTATCCTACGAGCAGTACTTC
TRBJ2-7 | - | - | TRBV28 | CASGRGGREQYF | TGTGCCAGCGGGAGGGGGGGAAGGGAGCAGTACTTC
TRBJ1-4 | - | - | TRBV24-1 | CATSDGYSEKLFF | TGTGCCACCAGTGATGGGTACAGTGAAAAACTGTTTTTT
TRBJ1-5 | - | few | TRBV19 | CASSILEGRAGNQPQHF | TGTGCCAGTAGTATATTGGAGGGGAGGGCTGGAAATCAGCCCCAGCATTTT
TRBJ1-1 | TRBD1 | - | TRBV28 | CASRGAQGAVDTEAFF | TGTGCCAGCAGAGGGGCACAGGGGGCGGTCGACACTGAAGCTTTCTTT
TRBJ1-6 | TRBD1 | - | TRBV6-1 | CASSGTGGPSSYNSPLHF | TGTGCCAGCAGTGGGACAGGGGGCCCGAGCTCCTATAATTCACCCCTCCACTTT
TRBJ1-2 | TRBD1 | - | TRBV28 | CASRSGTGGRYGYTF | TGTGCCAGCAGATCCGGGACAGGGGGCCGCTATGGCTACACCTTC
TRBJ1-6 | TRBD1 | - | TRBV30 | CAWSVGGQALSPLHF | TGTGCCTGGAGTGTCGGTGGACAGGCCTTGTCACCCCTCCACTTT
TRBJ1-4 | - | - | TRBV6-5 | CASSYSAGAGEKLFF | TGTGCCAGCAGTTACTCCGCGGGGGCGGGAGAAAAACTGTTTTTT
TRBJ1-1 | - | - | TRBV7-9 | CASSPSRIQLNTEAFF | TGTGCCAGCAGCCCTTCCCGGATACAGTTGAACACTGAAGCTTTCTTT
TRBJ2-1 | - | - | TRBV7-9 | CASSLAGVSEQFF | TGTGCCAGCAGCTTAGCCGGGGTTAGTGAGCAGTTCTTC
TRBJ2-2 | - | - | TRBV6-5 | CASSLQVNTGELFF | TGTGCCAGCAGTCTACAGGTGAACACCGGGGAGCTGTTTTTT
TRBJ1-3 | - | few | TRBV20-1 | CSASGPSGNTIYF | TGCAGTGCTAGTGGGCCTTCTGGAAACACCATATATTTT
TRBJ1-5 | - | - | TRBV6-5 | CASSYSHSASNQPQHF | TGTGCCAGCAGTTACTCCCACAGTGCGAGCAATCAGCCCCAGCATTTT
TRBJ1-1 | TRBD1 | few | TRBV27 | CASSPGQGASRNTEAFF | TGTGCCAGCAGCCCGGGACAGGGGGCAAGTAGGAACACTGAAGCTTTCTTT
TRBJ1-6 | - | - | TRBV19 | CASSIMDSYNSPLHF | TGTGCCAGTAGTATAATGGACAGTTATAATTCACCCCTCCACTTT
TRBJ2-7 | - | - | TRBV6-6 | CASSYSKDSLNYEQYF | TGTGCCAGCAGTTACTCGAAGGACAGCCTCAACTACGAGCAGTACTTC
TRBJ2-2 | - | - | TRBV6-5 | CASSYNQEGTGELFF | TGTGCCAGCAGTTATAACCAGGAGGGCACCGGGGAGCTGTTTTTT
TRBJ1-5 | TRBD1 | - | TRBV19 | CASSEGDRYYQPQHF | TGTGCCAGTAGTGAAGGGGACAGGTACTATCAGCCCCAGCATTTT
TRBJ1-6 | TRBD1 | - | TRBV2 | CASSEVVRDRGWWNNSPLHF | TGTGCCAGCAGTGAGGTCGTTCGGGACAGGGGATGGTGGAATAATTCACCCCTCCACTTT
TRBJ2-7 | TRBD1 | - | TRBV18 | CASSRTGADYEQYF | TGTGCCAGCTCAAGGACAGGGGCGGACTACGAGCAGTACTTC
TRBJ1-5 | TRBD1 | - | TRBV9 | CASSEGASNQPQHF | TGTGCCAGCAGCGAGGGGGCGAGCAATCAGCCCCAGCATTTT
TRBJ1-6 | - | - | TRBV9 | CASSKGAMDSPLHF | TGTGCCAGCAGCAAGGGAGCTATGGATTCACCCCTCCACTTT
TRBJ1-5 | TRBD1 | - | TRBV24-1 | CATSDSGGGKQPQHF | TGTGCCACCAGTGATTCAGGAGGGGGCAAGCAGCCCCAGCATTTT
TRBJ1-2 | TRBD1 | - | TRBV25-1 | CASSGSRDRFYGYTF | TGTGCCAGCAGTGGGTCTCGGGACAGGTTCTATGGCTACACCTTC
TRBJ1-1 | TRBD1 | - | TRBV6-4 | CASSDSTFDRVTEAFF | TGTGCCAGCAGTGACTCGACCTTCGACAGGGTGACTGAAGCTTTCTTT
TRBJ2-7 | - | - | TRBV19 | CASSIGQGGYEQYF | TGTGCCAGTAGTATAGGGCAGGGAGGCTACGAGCAGTACTTC
TRBJ2-1 | TRBD1 | - | TRBV7-3 | CASSLQGAVAYNEQFF | TGTGCCAGCAGCTTGCAGGGGGCTGTAGCCTACAATGAGCAGTTCTTC
TRBJ2-1 | - | - | TRBV7-2 | CASSSRRGPFPEQFF | TGTGCCAGCAGCTCCCGGCGGGGGCCGTTCCCCGAGCAGTTCTTC
TRBJ1-3 | - | - | TRBV3-1/TRBV3-2 | CASSLYLSGSGNTIYF | TGTGCCAGCAGCCTCTATCTGTCGGGGTCTGGAAACACCATATATTTT
TRBJ1-3 | - | - | TRBV21-1 | CASSLSGRDRGLSGNTIYF | TGTGCCAGCAGCCTCTCAGGGAGGGACAGGGGGCTCTCTGGAAACACCATATATTTT
TRBJ2-7 | - | - | TRBV14 | CASTRGGYGTYEQYF | TGTGCCAGCACCCGAGGGGGTTACGGGACCTACGAGCAGTACTTC
TRBJ2-7 | - | - | TRBV18 | CASSPRRDEQYF | TGTGCCAGCTCACCACGCAGGGACGAGCAGTACTTC
TRBJ1-2 | TRBD1 | - | TRBV2 | CASSNTGGVSNYGYTF | TGTGCCAGCAGTAATACAGGGGGGGTTTCTAACTATGGCTACACCTTC
TRBJ1-5 | - | few | TRBV15 | CATSPDSFNQPQHF | TGTGCCACCAGCCCCGACAGTTTCAATCAGCCCCAGCATTTT
TRBJ2-1 | - | - | TRBV3-1/TRBV3-2 | CASSPRSSYNEQFF | TGTGCCAGCAGCCCCCGGAGCTCCTACAATGAGCAGTTCTTC